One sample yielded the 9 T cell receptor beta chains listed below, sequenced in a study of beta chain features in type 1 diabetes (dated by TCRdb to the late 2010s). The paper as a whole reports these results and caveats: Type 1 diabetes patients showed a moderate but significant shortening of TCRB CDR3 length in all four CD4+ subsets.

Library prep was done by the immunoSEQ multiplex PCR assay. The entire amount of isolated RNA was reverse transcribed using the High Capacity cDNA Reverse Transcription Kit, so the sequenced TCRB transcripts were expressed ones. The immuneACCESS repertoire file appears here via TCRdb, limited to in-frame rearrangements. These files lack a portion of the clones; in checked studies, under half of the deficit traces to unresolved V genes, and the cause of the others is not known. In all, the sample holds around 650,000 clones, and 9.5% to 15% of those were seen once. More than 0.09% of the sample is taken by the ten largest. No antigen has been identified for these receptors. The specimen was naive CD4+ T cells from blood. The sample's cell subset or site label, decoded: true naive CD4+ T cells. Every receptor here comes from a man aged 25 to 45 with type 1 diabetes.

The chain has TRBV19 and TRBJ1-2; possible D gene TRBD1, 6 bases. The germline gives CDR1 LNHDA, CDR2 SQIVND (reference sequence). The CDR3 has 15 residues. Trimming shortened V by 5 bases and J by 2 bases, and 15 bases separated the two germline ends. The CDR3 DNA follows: TGTGCCAGTAGTTCTCGGACAGAAAAGAACTATGGCTACACCTTC. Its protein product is CASSSRTEKNYGYTF.

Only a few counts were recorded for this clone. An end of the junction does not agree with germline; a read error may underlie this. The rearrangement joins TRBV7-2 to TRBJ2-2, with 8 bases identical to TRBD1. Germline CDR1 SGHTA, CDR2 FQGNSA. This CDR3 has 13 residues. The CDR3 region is CASSGQGIGELFF. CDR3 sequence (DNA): TGTGCCAGCAGCGGACAGGGAATCGGGGAGTTGTTTTTT.

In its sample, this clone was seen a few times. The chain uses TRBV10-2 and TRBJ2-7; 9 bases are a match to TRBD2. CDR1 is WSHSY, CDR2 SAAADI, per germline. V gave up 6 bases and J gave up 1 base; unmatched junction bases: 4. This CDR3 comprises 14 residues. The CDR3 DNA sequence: TGCGCCAGCAGGTCTAGCGGGGCGTCCTACGAGCAGTACTTC. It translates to CASRSSGASYEQYF.

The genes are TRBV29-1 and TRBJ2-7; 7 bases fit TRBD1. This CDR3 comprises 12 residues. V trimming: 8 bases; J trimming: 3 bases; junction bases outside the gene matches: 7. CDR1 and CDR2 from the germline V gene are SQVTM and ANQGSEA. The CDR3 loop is CSTWDSDYEQYF. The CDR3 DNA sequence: TGCAGCACCTGGGACAGCGACTACGAGCAGTACTTC.

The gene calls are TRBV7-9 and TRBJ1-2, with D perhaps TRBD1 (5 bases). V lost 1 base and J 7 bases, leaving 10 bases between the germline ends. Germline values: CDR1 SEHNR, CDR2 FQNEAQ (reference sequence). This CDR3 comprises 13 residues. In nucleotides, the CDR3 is TGTGCCAGCAGCTTAGGACAGAATTTTGGCTACACCTTC. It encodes CASSLGQNFGYTF.

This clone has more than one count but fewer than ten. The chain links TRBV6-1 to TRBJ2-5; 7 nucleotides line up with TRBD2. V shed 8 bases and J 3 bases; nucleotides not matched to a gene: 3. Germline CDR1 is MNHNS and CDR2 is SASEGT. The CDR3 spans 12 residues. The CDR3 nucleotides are TGTGCCAGCGGGGCGGGGGAAGAGACCCAGTACTTC. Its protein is CASGAGEETQYF.

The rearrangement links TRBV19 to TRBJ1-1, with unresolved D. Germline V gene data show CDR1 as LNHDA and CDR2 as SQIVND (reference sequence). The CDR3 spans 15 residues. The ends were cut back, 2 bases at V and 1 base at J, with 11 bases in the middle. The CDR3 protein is CASSIQARTNTEAFF. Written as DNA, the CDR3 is TGTGCCAGTAGTATACAGGCACGGACGAACACTGAAGCTTTCTTT.

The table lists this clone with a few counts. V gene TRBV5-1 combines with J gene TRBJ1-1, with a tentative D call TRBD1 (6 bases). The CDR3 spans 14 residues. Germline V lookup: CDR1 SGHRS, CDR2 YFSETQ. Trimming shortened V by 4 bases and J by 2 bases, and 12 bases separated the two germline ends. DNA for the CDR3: TGCGCCAGCAGCGGCGGGACACTTAACACTGAAGCTTTCTTT. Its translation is CASSGGTLNTEAFF.

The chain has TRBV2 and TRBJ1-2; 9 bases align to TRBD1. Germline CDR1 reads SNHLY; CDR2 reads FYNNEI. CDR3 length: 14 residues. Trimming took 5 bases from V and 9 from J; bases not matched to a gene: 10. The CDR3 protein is CASSPGQGIPSYTF. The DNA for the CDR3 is TGTGCCAGCAGTCCGGGACAGGGCATTCCTAGCTACACCTTC.